This T cell receptor (beta chain) was sequenced in a study of cytomegalovirus exposure and HLA in healthy donors (TCRdb year 2017). Broadly, across the study: According to an earlier analysis of a few hundred of the donors, about 180 million T cells yielded 117 million unique TCR beta sequences and approximately 280 Gb of sequence data. An early release covering more than 500 HLA-typed donors comprised roughly 300 gigabases of sequencing data and around 86 million unique TCR sequences. Among the roughly 430 genotyped donors, around 81% belonged to the genetic ancestry cluster associated with self-reported Caucasian donors. The study was designed to test whether signatures of past pathogen exposure could be identified by cataloging public T cell receptors. Using immunosequencing, the study profiled T cell repertoires from fewer than 850 subjects and related those repertoires to cytomegalovirus serostatus. A separate validation cohort of 90 to 150 different subjects was used in addition to the roughly 620-subject first cohort. The study combined high-throughput TCR immunosequencing, statistical association of individual TCRs with disease status, and machine learning to predict cytomegalovirus infection status. A later analysis re-analyzed previously published TCR beta repertoires from approximately 700 donors and added high-resolution HLA genotyping to study TCR occurrence patterns. Rather than using new phenotypic data, the later analysis identified candidate immune exposures from TCR beta sequences and from how often those sequences occurred across donors. To decide whether each TCR beta V gene segment behaved as functional or pseudogenic, an earlier analysis of approximately 620 of the donors relied on high-throughput TCR beta sequencing. Donor age, sex, ethnicity and CMV serostatus were compiled together with the repertoire data. In a later genetic analysis, genome-wide SNP genotypes for 398 of the 666 donors were used, and that subset was treated as a discovery cohort. All discovery cohort repertoires had been generated on a single sequencing platform. HLA typing covered class I and class II loci at four-digit resolution. Typing coverage varied by locus: roughly 629-640 donors for A, B, C, DRB1 and DQB1; approximately 520 for DQA1; about 570 for DPA1; more than 450 for DPB1. Because of strong linkage in the cohort, 5 or 6 DR-DQ haplotypes were treated as single units for association and clustering. On average, roughly 250,000 unique TCR beta nucleotide sequences were sequenced per donor among some 420 genotyped donors of the cohort, with roughly 18% of those sequences being non-productive.

With respect to this clone: Its antigen is still unknown. No base quality values were provided; no much bigger clone lies one nucleotide off.

Libraries were made using the immunoSEQ multiplex PCR assay. A mixture of 60 forward primers for TCR Vbeta segments and 13 reverse primers for TCR Jbeta segments was used in the multiplex PCR. A multiplex PCR assay on genomic DNA amplified the CDR3 region of rearranged TCR beta genes. On the Illumina HiSeq System, the amplified TCR beta libraries were sequenced as 87-base-pair reads. On the study's bioinformatics: A later analysis counted tens of millions of unique TCR beta chains across the 650 to 800 repertoires, and approximately 11 million of these chains were shared by at least two donors. To remove PCR and sequencing errors, raw reads were error-corrected and collapsed into unique sequences using a nearest-neighbor algorithm that merged closely related sequences. V, D and J gene segments were assigned by aligning CDR3 sequences to IMGT reference sequences. For a sequence to be retained, a match of at least six nucleotides was required to both a V gene segment and a J gene segment. Rearrangements were called productive when the CDR3 lacked stop codons and stayed in frame with V and J; all others were non-productive. CDR3 was defined by IMGT convention, running from the second conserved V-encoded cysteine to the conserved J-encoded phenylalanine. The earlier analysis of 587 of the donors excluded sequences that lacked an unambiguous match to a single V gene segment. In an earlier analysis of approximately 550 of the donors, V segments were called functional above 56.7% productive rearrangements and were called segregating when the between-donor standard deviation exceeded 5%. A statistical classification framework was built to diagnose cytomegalovirus status from the catalog of TCR beta chain sequences. In a later analysis, TCR nucleotide sequences were compared against IMGT/GENE-DB human TR gene sequences so that V and J genes could be assigned. Using the TCRdist pipeline, a later analysis assigned CDR3 sequences along with most-parsimonious VDJ recombination scenarios. In a later analysis, each TCR beta chain was defined by its CDR3 amino acid sequence together with its V-gene family, and reads lacking a unique V-gene family were excluded. A later analysis removed several hundred highly shared, low-generation-probability nucleotide sequences to deal with suspected cross-contamination and a sequencing artifact. In a later analysis, a clonal expansion index for each public chain was calculated from normalized within-repertoire ranks of inferred template counts. In a later analysis, generation probabilities were computed using a VDJ recombination model fitted to out-of-frame rearrangements, and the results were checked against IGoR. Hypergeometric tests were used in a later analysis to score TCR-TCR, TCR-HLA and TCR-CMV co-occurrence, with a repertoire-size bias correction applied to the TCR pairs. A later analysis estimated false discovery rates by permuting HLA or CMV assignments 20 times. In a later analysis, co-occurring TCRs were grouped using DBSCAN, and TCRdist sequence similarity was added for clustering within HLA-allele-positive subsets. Repertoires with fewer than 30,000 or more than 120,000 public chains were left out of co-occurrence clustering, as were five repertoires with anomalous nucleotide sharing. Sourced from immuneACCESS, this table was stored by TCRdb with only in-frame sequences that have V and J called. A share of the clones is absent; for the studies checked, an unresolved V gene accounts for under half, and the remainder has no known explanation. That table gives V, J and clone size, and the DNA gave D and trimming. The sample table contains roughly 99,000 clones; only one count was recorded for about three quarters of them. Roughly 7.8% of the sample is in the top ten clones.

Overall results and qualifications from the work: According to a later analysis, parvovirus B19, influenza, CMV and Epstein-Barr virus appeared linked to several top co-occurrence clusters. Broadly in line with IMGT annotations, most TCR beta V segments showed up in productive rearrangements about 90% or about 30% of the time in an earlier analysis of several hundred of the donors. Most TCR sequences were observed very rarely across donors, whereas some public TCRs were present in many individuals. A further reported finding was that TCR beta sequences accurately predicted the HLA-A and HLA-B alleles for most subjects in the first cohort. Sequencing depth was assumed to be roughly uniform across donors in the presence/absence analyses, though that assumption may not hold. Compared with equally common non-associated chains, HLA-associated TCR beta chains in a later analysis were more clonally expanded and had lower generation probabilities. In a later analysis, the rate of TCR association differed among HLA loci, with DRB1 alleles having the most associated TCRs and HLA-C alleles having the fewest. Some IMGT-functional V segments, including TRBV6-2 and TRBV6-3, could not be distinguished by the 87-base-pair reads and were therefore excluded. The earlier analysis of approximately 560 of the donors excluded seventeen rarely observed V segments, including chromosome 9 orphons, because counts were too low. Correlated functional status among segregating V segments might reflect linkage disequilibrium, but an unknown experimental factor could not be ruled out. A later genetic analysis reported fewer N-insertions in productive TCRs among donors in an Asian-associated ancestry cluster than the roughly 670-donor mean. Because HLA typing was missing for some donors at each locus, association tests included only the typed subset. Only TCR beta chains were sequenced in this cohort, and the absence of alpha or paired-chain data limited detectable features. A later analysis associated 16,951 TCR beta sequences with specific HLA alleles at a false discovery rate of 0.05. Strong co-occurrence of HLA alleles, especially DR and DQ, made assigning TCR associations to individual alleles difficult. A group of highly shared sequence variants was considered likely to be a technical artifact of the sequencing pipeline. An association between a missense DCLRE1C variant and V-gene and J-gene trimming of TCR beta chains was found in a later genetic analysis and replicated in an independent cohort. The only immune exposure information available for the cohort was CMV serostatus. According to the authors, the approach could potentially be generalized to other disease states and immunological phenotypes. The study gave a list of some 150 TCR beta chains associated with cytomegalovirus. A few of the identified cytomegalovirus-associated TCR beta chains were confirmed in vitro to be specific for cytomegalovirus antigens. The classifier was reported to diagnose cytomegalovirus status with high specificity and sensitivity in both the original cohort and the validation cohort. According to a later analysis, most CMV-associated TCR beta chains appeared to be HLA-restricted, and the HLA associations seemed to be driven largely by CMV exposure.

The cohort comprised some 680 healthy bone marrow donors. At the time of sampling, all cohort members were nominally healthy, though unrecorded immune exposures were likely present. The donor tested CMV seronegative and was one of the 352 seronegative cohort members. A peripheral blood sample was provided by each donor, and peripheral blood mononuclear cells were used for TCR beta sequencing. The Qiagen DNeasy Blood Extraction Kit was used to extract genomic DNA from the blood cell samples. Germline trimming amounts to 5 bases on V and 5 bases on J, with 6 as the count of junction bases outside the gene matches. The CDR3 measures 15 amino acids from cysteine to phenylalanine. Solely the CDR3 DNA is kept, with 45 bases framed from the first base. CDR1 is given as SGHVS and CDR2 as FNYEAQ, both from the germline V gene.

The sequence was collected from a man aged 30 to 39 in good health and CMV-seronegative. The chain is made from TRBV7-6 and TRBJ2-3, with 11 bases matching TRBD2. Sequencing used PBMCs. The DNA reads TGTGCCAGCAGCATACTAGCGGGAGAATTAGATACGCAGTATTTT. It specifies CASSILAGELDTQYF.